The entry below gives a single T cell receptor (beta chain) sequence along with its context. This entry comes from a study of control samples from healthy donors and cancer patients. V trimming: 7 bases; J trimming: 1 base; junction bases outside the gene matches: 4. Germline values: CDR1 SQVTM, CDR2 ANQGSEA. The CDR3 runs to 13 residues. Method: immunoSEQ multiplex PCR; TCRdb's copy keeps in-frame clones and lacks some. This table holds about 150,000 clones, about 90% found once. The sequenced material came from blood. This chain links TRBV29-1 with TRBJ2-3, with 8 bases lining up with TRBD1. This clonotype originated in a man in his thirties or forties in good health. The CDR3 bases are TGCAGCGGCGGACAGGGAGGCACAGATACGCAGTATTTT. Amino acids: CSGGQGGTDTQYF.